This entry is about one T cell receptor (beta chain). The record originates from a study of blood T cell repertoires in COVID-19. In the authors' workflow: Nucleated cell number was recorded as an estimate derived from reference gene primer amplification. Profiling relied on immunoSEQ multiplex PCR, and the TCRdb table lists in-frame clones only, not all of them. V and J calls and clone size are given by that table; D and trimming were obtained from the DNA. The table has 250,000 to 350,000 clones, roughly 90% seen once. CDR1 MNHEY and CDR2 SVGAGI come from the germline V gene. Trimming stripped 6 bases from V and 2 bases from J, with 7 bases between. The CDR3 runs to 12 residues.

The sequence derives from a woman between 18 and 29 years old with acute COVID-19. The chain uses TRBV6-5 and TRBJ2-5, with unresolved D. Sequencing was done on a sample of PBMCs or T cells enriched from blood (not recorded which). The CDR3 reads CASRTAQETQYF. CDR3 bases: TGTGCCAGCAGGACTGCACAAGAGACCCAGTACTTC.